This T cell receptor (beta chain) is drawn from a study of CD8 T cells in Susac syndrome. Sequencing of TCR beta covered CD8+ and CD4+ T cells obtained from blood. Multiple sclerosis controls were treatment-naive patients with stable or active relapsing-remitting disease. TEMRA cells were FACS-enriched, and CD8+ and CD4+ T cells were isolated negatively. Random hexamers primed reverse transcription of 0.5 to 1 ug RNA. Across 54 Vbeta and 13 Jbeta, immunoSEQ multiplex PCR amplified TCR beta CDR3. TCRdb analysed the immunoSEQ multiplex PCR reads with MiXCR anew, one entry per CDR3 protein. The profile covers approximately 120,000 distinct CDR3 sequences, with more than 85% appearing a single time and approximately 0.31% taken by the ten largest. The CDR3 runs 12 residues. Germline assignment: CDR1 SGHTS and CDR2 YDEGEE. V was clipped by 0 bases and J by 8 bases, with 3 bases between them.

This receptor was obtained from a human donor with multiple sclerosis. The material sequenced was CD8+ T cells from PBMCs. V gene TRBV5-8 combines with J gene TRBJ1-6; no reliable D call. The CDR3 loop reads CASSLAYSPLHF. CDR3 DNA sequence: TGTGCCAGCAGCTTGGCGTATTCACCCCTCCACTTT.